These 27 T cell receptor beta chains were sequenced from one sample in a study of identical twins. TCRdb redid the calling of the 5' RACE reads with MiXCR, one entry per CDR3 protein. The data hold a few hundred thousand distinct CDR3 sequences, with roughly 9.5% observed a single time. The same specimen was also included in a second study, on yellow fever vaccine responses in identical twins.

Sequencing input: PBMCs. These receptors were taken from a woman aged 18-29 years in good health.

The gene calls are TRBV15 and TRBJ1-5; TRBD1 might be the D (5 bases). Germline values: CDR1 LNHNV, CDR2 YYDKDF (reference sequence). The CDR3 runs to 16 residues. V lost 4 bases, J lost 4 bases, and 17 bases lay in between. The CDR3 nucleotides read TGTGCCACCAGCAATAGCGTCGCGGCAGGGAATCAGCCCCAGCATTTT. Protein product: CATSNSVAAGNQPQHF. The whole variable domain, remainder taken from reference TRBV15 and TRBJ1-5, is DAMVIQNPRYQVTQFGKPVTLSCSQTLNHNVMYWYQQKSSQAPKLLFHYYDKDFNNEADTPDNFQSRRPNTSFCFLDIRSPGLGDTAMYLCATSNSVAAGNQPQHFGDGTRLSIL.

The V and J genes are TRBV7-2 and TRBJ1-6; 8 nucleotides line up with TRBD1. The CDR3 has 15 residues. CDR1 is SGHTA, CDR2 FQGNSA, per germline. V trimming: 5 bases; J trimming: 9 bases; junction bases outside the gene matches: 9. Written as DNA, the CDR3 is TGTGCCAGCAGCCGACTCCCAGGACAGGGTTCACCCCTCCACTTT. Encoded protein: CASSRLPGQGSPLHF.

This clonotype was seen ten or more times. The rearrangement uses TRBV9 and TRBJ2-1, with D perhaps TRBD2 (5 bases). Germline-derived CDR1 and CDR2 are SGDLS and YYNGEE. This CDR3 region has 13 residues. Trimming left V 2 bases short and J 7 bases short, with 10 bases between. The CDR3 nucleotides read TGTGCCAGCAGCGTTAACCCGGGGAATGAGCAGTTCTTC. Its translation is CASSVNPGNEQFF.

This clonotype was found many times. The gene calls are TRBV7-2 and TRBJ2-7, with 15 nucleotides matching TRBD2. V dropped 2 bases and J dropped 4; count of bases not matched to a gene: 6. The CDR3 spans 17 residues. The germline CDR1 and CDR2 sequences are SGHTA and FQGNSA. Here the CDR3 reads CASSLRTSGRAIYEQYF. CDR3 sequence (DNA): TGTGCCAGCAGCTTACGGACTAGCGGGAGGGCTATATACGAGCAGTACTTC.

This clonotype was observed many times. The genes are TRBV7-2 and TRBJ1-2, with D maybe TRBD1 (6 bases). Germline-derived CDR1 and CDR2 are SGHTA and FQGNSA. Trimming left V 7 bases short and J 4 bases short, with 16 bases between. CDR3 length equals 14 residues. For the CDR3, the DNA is TGTGCCAGCATCGGGGGGGCCTCCGGCTATGGCTACACCTTC. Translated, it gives CASIGGASGYGYTF.

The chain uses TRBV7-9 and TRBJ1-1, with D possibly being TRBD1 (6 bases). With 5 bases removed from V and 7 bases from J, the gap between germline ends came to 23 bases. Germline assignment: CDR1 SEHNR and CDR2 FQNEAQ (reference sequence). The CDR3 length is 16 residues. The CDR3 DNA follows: TGTGCCAGCAGCCAACCGGGACAAGCCGTTCAGAATGAAGCTTTCTTT. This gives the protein CASSQPGQAVQNEAFF.

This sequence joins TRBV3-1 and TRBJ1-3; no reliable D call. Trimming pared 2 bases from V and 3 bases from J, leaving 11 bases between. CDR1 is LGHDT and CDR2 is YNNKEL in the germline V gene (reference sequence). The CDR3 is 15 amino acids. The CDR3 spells CASSQFKAGGNTIYF. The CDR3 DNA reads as TGTGCCAGCAGCCAATTCAAGGCGGGTGGAAACACCATATATTTT.

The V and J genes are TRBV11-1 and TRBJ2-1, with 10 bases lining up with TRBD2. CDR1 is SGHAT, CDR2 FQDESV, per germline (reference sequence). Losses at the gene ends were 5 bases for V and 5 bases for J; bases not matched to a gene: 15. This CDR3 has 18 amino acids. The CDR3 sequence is CASSPRTSGTPTHNEQFF. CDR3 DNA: TGTGCCAGCAGCCCCCGGACTAGCGGCACTCCTACTCACAATGAGCAGTTCTTC.

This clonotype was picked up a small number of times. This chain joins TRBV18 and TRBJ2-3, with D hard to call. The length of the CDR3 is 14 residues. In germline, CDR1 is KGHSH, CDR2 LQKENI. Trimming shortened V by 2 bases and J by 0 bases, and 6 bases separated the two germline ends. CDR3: CASSPVPSTDTQYF. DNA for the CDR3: TGTGCCAGCTCACCAGTACCTAGCACAGATACGCAGTATTTT.

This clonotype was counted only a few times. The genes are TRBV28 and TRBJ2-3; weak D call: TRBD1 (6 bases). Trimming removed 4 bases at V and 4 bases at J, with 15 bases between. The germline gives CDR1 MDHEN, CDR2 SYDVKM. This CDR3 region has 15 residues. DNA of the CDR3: TGTGCCAGCAGTTCCGGGACATTTGGGGCAGATACGCAGTATTTT. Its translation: CASSSGTFGADTQYF.

CDR3 amino acids: CSAKGGETYEQYF. The CDR3 DNA is TGCAGCGCCAAGGGTGGGGAAACCTACGAGCAGTACTTC. This chain connects TRBV29-1 to TRBJ2-7; D gene unclear. The CDR3 has 13 amino acids. Germline V gene data show CDR1 as SQVTM and CDR2 as ANQGSEA. Trimming removed 7 bases at V and 2 bases at J, with 15 bases between.

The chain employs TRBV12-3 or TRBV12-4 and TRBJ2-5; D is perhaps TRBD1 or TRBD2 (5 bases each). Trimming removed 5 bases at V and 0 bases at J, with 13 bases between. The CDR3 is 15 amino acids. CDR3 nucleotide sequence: TGTGCCAGCAGTGTGGGGAGACAGAACCAAGAGACCCAGTACTTC. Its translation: CASSVGRQNQETQYF.

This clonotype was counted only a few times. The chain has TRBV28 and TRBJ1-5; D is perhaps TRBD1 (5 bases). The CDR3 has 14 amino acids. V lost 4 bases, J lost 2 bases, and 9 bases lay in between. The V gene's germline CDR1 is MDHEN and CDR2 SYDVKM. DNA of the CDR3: TGTGCCAGCAGTTACTGGGACCGCAATCAGCCCCAGCATTTT. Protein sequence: CASSYWDRNQPQHF.

CDR3 nucleotides: TGTGCCTGGAGCGATTACATCGGACAGGCCGACTATGGCTACACCTTC. Protein: CAWSDYIGQADYGYTF. V and J are TRBV30 and TRBJ1-2, with 7 positions matching TRBD1. The CDR3 spans 16 residues. The J segment lost 3 bases and the V segment lost 3 bases, leaving 13 bases of the junction unmatched. The germline gives CDR1 GTSNPN, CDR2 SVGIG (reference sequence).

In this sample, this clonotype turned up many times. The CDR3 DNA follows: TGTGCCAGCAGTATAACAGGTCGCGAGCAGTACTTC. This gives the protein CASSITGREQYF. This chain joins TRBV12-3 or TRBV12-4 and TRBJ2-7; D perhaps matches TRBD1 (5 bases). The CDR3 has 12 amino acids. The V end lost 5 bases, the J end lost 6 bases, and 11 bases lay between the germline ends.

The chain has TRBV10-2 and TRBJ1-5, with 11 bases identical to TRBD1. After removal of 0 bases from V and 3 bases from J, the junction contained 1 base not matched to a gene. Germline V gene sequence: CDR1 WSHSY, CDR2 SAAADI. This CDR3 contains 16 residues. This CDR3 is CASSESGQGDNQPQHF. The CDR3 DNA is TGCGCCAGCAGTGAGTCGGGACAGGGGGACAATCAGCCCCAGCATTTT.

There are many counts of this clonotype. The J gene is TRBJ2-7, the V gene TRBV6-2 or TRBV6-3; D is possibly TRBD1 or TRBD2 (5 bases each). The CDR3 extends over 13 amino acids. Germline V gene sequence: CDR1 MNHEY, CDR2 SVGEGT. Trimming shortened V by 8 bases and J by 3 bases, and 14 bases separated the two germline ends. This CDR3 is CASGRDLIYEQYF. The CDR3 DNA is TGTGCCAGCGGCCGGGACCTGATCTACGAGCAGTACTTC.

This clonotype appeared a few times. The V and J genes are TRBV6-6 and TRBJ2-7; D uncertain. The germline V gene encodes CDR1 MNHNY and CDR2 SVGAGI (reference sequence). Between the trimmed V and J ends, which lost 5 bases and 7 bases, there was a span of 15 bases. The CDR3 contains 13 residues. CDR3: CASSAVIYGEQYF. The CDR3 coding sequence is TGTGCCAGCAGTGCAGTAATTTACGGGGAGCAGTACTTC.

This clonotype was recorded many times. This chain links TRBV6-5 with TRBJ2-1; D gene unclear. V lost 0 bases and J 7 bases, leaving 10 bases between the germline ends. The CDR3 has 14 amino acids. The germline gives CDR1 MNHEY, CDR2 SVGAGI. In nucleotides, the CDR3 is TGTGCCAGCAGTTACTCGGCGGCCACTAATGAGCAGTTCTTC. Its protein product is CASSYSAATNEQFF.

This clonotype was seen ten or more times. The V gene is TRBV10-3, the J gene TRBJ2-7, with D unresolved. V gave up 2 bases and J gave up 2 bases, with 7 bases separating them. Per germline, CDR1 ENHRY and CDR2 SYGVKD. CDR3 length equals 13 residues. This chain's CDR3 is CAISEGRPYEQYF. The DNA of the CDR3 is TGTGCCATCAGTGAGGGACGTCCCTACGAGCAGTACTTC.

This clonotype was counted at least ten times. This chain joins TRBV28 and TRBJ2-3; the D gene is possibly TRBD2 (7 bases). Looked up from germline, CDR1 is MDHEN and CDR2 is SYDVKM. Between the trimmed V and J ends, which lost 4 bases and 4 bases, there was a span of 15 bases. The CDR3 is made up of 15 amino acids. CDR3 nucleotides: TGTGCCAGCAGTTATCGGGGGGCGCCCCCAGATACGCAGTATTTT. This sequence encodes CASSYRGAPPDTQYF.

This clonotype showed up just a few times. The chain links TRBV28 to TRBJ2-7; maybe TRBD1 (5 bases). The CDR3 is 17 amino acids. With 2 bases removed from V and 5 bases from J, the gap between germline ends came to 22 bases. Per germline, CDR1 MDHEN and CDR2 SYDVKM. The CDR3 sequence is CASSLGRVLDTTDEQYF. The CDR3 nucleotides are TGTGCCAGCAGTTTAGGCAGGGTCTTAGATACTACTGACGAGCAGTACTTC.

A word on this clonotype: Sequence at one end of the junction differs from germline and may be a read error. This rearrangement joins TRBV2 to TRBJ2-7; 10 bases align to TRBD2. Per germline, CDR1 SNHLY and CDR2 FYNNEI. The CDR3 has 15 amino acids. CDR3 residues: CVSRAQRGGLSEQYF. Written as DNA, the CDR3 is TGTGTCAGCAGGGCCCAGCGGGGGGGCTTAAGCGAGCAGTACTTC.

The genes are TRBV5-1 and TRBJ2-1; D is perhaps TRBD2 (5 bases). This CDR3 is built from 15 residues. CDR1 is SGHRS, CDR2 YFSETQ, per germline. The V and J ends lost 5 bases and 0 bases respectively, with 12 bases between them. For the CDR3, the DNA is TGCGCCAGCAGTGTAGCGAGGCCCTCCTACAATGAGCAGTTCTTC. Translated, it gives CASSVARPSYNEQFF. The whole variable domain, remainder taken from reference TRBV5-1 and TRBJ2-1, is KAGVTQTPRYLIKTRGQQVTLSCSPISGHRSVSWYQQTPGQGLQFLFEYFSETQRNKGNFPGRFSGRQFSNSRSEMNVSTLELGDSALYLCASSVARPSYNEQFFGPGTRLTVL.

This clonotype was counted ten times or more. The CDR3: CASSTHPVVDGTGELFF. The DNA of the CDR3 is TGTGCCAGCAGCACCCACCCGGTAGTTGACGGCACCGGGGAGCTGTTTTTT. This chain joins TRBV11-2 and TRBJ2-2; D not resolved. Germline V CDR1 and CDR2: SGHAT, FQNNGV. CDR3 length: 17 residues. The V end lost 5 bases, the J end lost 4 bases, and 20 bases lay between the germline ends. The whole variable domain, filled in from reference TRBV11-2 and TRBJ2-2, reads EAGVAQSPRYKIIEKRQSVAFWCNPISGHATLYWYQQILGQGPKLLIQFQNNGVVDDSQLPKDRFSAERLKGVDSTLKIQPAKLEDSAVYLCASSTHPVVDGTGELFFGEGSRLTVL.

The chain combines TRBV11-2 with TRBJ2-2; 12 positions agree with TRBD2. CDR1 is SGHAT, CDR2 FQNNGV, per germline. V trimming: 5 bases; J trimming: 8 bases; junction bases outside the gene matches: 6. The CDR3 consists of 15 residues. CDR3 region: CASSPEGLAGGELFF. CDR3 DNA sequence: TGTGCCAGCAGCCCAGAGGGACTAGCGGGTGGGGAGCTGTTTTTT. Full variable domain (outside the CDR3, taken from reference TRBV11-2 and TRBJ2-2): EAGVAQSPRYKIIEKRQSVAFWCNPISGHATLYWYQQILGQGPKLLIQFQNNGVVDDSQLPKDRFSAERLKGVDSTLKIQPAKLEDSAVYLCASSPEGLAGGELFFGEGSRLTVL.

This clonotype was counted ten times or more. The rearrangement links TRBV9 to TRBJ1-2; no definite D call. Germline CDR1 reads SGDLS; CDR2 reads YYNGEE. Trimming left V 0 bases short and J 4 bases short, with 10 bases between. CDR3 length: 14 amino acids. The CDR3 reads CASSVDGFPYGYTF. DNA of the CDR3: TGTGCCAGCAGCGTAGACGGCTTCCCCTATGGCTACACCTTC. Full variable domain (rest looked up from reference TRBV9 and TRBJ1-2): DSGVTQTPKHLITATGQRVTLRCSPRSGDLSVYWYQQSLDQGLQFLIQYYNGEERAKGNILERFSAQQFPDLHSELNLSSLELGDSALYFCASSVDGFPYGYTFGSGTRLTVV.